The 27 T cell receptor beta chains reported below all come from one sample, sequenced in a study of T-cell reconstitution after alpha-beta-depleted transplantation in children. Unique molecular identifiers were used to barcode this TCRbeta library. TCRdb itself ran the PCR reads through MiXCR, one entry per CDR3 protein. The sample shows 450,000 to 550,000 distinct CDR3 sequences, 11% of them seen only once. Sequenced here: PBMCs, mostly from graft donor cells, sampled 180 days after TCRalphabeta/CD19-depleted stem cell transplant. These receptor sequences come from a female patient between 2 and 15 years old who had a stem cell transplant for aplastic anemia, so the T cells may come from the graft donor.

There are many counts of this clonotype. The chain combines TRBV28 with TRBJ1-2; 7 nucleotides line up with TRBD1. The trim removed 3 bases at V and 4 bases at J, leaving 2 bases unmatched. The CDR3 is made up of 13 amino acids. From germline, CDR1 is MDHEN and CDR2 SYDVKM. The CDR3 nucleotides are TGTGCCAGCAGTTTCGGACAGGCCTATGGCTACACCTTC. Its translation: CASSFGQAYGYTF.

This clonotype showed up just a few times. The rearrangement uses TRBV29-1 and TRBJ1-3; D is perhaps TRBD1 (5 bases). V lost 4 bases, J lost 2 bases, and 12 bases lay in between. This CDR3 spans 14 amino acids. Germline V CDR1 and CDR2: SQVTM, ANQGSEA. The CDR3 DNA reads TGCAGCGTTGGTCAGGGAGGAGCTGGAAACACCATATATTTT. Translated, it gives CSVGQGGAGNTIYF. Full variable domain (rest looked up from reference TRBV29-1 and TRBJ1-3): SAVISQKPSRDICQRGTSLTIQCQVDSQVTMMFWYRQQPGQSLTLIATANQGSEATYESGFVIDKFPISRPNLTFSTLTVSNMSPEDSSIYLCSVGQGGAGNTIYFGEGSWLTVV.

This clonotype was recorded at least ten times. The chain employs TRBV5-1 and TRBJ1-6; 10 bases agree with TRBD1. Looked up from germline, CDR1 is SGHRS and CDR2 is YFSETQ. After removal of 4 bases from V and 6 bases from J, the junction contained 4 bases not matched to a gene. The CDR3 contains 15 residues. The CDR3 region has the DNA TGCGCCAGCAGCGACCGGGACAGGGGTAATTCACCCCTCCACTTT. As protein: CASSDRDRGNSPLHF. Drawing the rest from reference TRBV5-1 and TRBJ1-6, the complete variable domain is KAGVTQTPRYLIKTRGQQVTLSCSPISGHRSVSWYQQTPGQGLQFLFEYFSETQRNKGNFPGRFSGRQFSNSRSEMNVSTLELGDSALYLCASSDRDRGNSPLHFGNGTRLTVT.

This clonotype showed up many times. The genes are TRBV7-9 and TRBJ2-1, with D possibly matching TRBD2 (6 bases). The V end was cut by 2 bases, the J end by 2 bases, with 10 bases between. The V gene's germline CDR1 is SEHNR and CDR2 FQNEAQ (reference sequence). CDR3 length equals 15 residues. This CDR3 reads CASSLRAGPYNEQFF. Here the CDR3 DNA reads TGTGCCAGCAGCTTAAGGGCGGGGCCCTACAATGAGCAGTTCTTC.

This clonotype has a count of ten or more. V is TRBV3-1 and J is TRBJ1-2; D not certain. Germline CDR1 is LGHDT and CDR2 is YNNKEL (reference sequence). The CDR3 extends over 14 amino acids. Trimming cost V 1 base and J 4 bases, with 10 bases left between them. As DNA, the CDR3 is TGTGCCAGCAGCCAAGGGAACGGTGCCTATGGCTACACCTTC. This translates into CASSQGNGAYGYTF.

There are a few counts of this clonotype. The chain joins TRBV5-1 to TRBJ2-2, with 8 positions matching TRBD2. The CDR3 has 16 amino acids. Trimming removed 0 bases from V and 5 bases from J; junction bases left unmatched: 6. Germline loops: CDR1 SGHRS, CDR2 YFSETQ. The CDR3 sequence is CASSLVSGVLTGELFF. The CDR3 coding sequence is TGCGCCAGCAGCTTGGTTAGCGGGGTACTAACCGGGGAGCTGTTTTTT.

This rearrangement joins TRBV25-1 to TRBJ1-1; 9 positions match TRBD1. The V gene's germline CDR1 is MGHDK and CDR2 SYGVNS. The V gene end was trimmed by 2 bases and the J gene end by 1 base; junction bases not matched to a gene: 5. The CDR3 length is 16 residues. CDR3 sequence: CASSENMGQGNTEAFF. In DNA, the CDR3 is TGTGCCAGCAGTGAAAACATGGGACAGGGGAACACTGAAGCTTTCTTT. The full variable domain, in which reference TRBV25-1 and TRBJ1-1 provide the parts outside the CDR3, is EADIYQTPRYLVIGTGKKITLECSQTMGHDKMYWYQQDPGMELHLIHYSYGVNSTEKGDLSSESTVSRIRTEHFPLTLESARPSHTSQYLCASSENMGQGNTEAFFGQGTRLTVV.

The V and J genes are TRBV28 and TRBJ2-5, with unresolved D. The germline CDR1 and CDR2 sequences are MDHEN and SYDVKM. This CDR3 has 14 residues. Trimming removed 1 base from V and 0 bases from J, with 6 bases in between. As DNA, the CDR3 is TGTGCCAGCAGTTTATCTGATTACCAAGAGACCCAGTACTTC. This gives the protein CASSLSDYQETQYF.

This clonotype was seen a few times. The rearrangement uses TRBV12-3 or TRBV12-4 and TRBJ1-1; D is unresolved. With 6 bases removed from V and 11 bases from J, the gap between germline ends came to 13 bases. This CDR3 is 11 amino acids long. CDR3 region: CASSPSTSAFF. The CDR3 coding sequence is TGTGCCAGCAGCCCCTCCACTTCGGCTTTCTTT.

The J gene is TRBJ2-1, the V gene TRBV11-2; no clear D. The germline V gene encodes CDR1 SGHAT and CDR2 FQNNGV. CDR3 length: 13 residues. Between the trimmed V and J ends, which lost 2 bases and 10 bases, there was a span of 12 bases. The CDR3 loop reads CASSLWLINEQFF. DNA for the CDR3: TGTGCCAGCAGCTTATGGTTGATAAACGAGCAGTTCTTC.

This clonotype came up a few times. The chain is built from TRBV28 and TRBJ2-7; D remains ambiguous. The CDR3 extends over 15 amino acids. The V gene's germline CDR1 is MDHEN and CDR2 SYDVKM. Trimming took 2 bases from V and 3 from J, leaving 14 bases between them. CDR3 nucleotides: TGTGCCAGCAGTTTAAAGGCTAGGCCCAACTACGAGCAGTACTTC. It translates to CASSLKARPNYEQYF.

This clonotype turned up a few times. V usage is TRBV3-1 and J usage is TRBJ2-7; 7 bases map to TRBD1. Germline CDR1 is LGHDT and CDR2 is YNNKEL (reference sequence). The V and J ends lost 1 base and 2 bases, in that order; junction bases with no gene match: 2. This CDR3 spans 14 amino acids. The CDR3, as DNA: TGTGCCAGCAGCCAAGCACAGGGGACCTACGAGCAGTACGTC. Translating gives CASSQAQGTYEQYV.

The gene calls are TRBV10-3 and TRBJ1-5; 7 nucleotides agree with TRBD1. The trim removed 8 bases at V and 5 bases at J, leaving 9 bases unmatched. From germline, CDR1 is ENHRY and CDR2 SYGVKD. This CDR3 is built from 14 residues. The chain's CDR3 is CAISAGTEYQPQHF. The CDR3, as DNA: TGTGCCATCTCAGCCGGGACAGAATATCAGCCCCAGCATTTT.

This chain connects TRBV6-5 to TRBJ2-7, with D possibly TRBD1 on 5 matching bases. V lost 0 bases to trimming and J lost 0 bases, with 9 bases between them. The CDR3 is 15 residues long. From germline, CDR1 is MNHEY and CDR2 SVGAGI. This CDR3 reads CASSYSAGPSYEQYF. The CDR3 DNA sequence: TGTGCCAGCAGTTACTCGGCAGGGCCCTCCTACGAGCAGTACTTC.

This clonotype was recorded at least ten times. The chain recombines TRBV29-1 with TRBJ1-1, with TRBD1 as a possible D gene (5 bases). The V end lost 5 bases, the J end lost 8 bases, and 18 bases lay between the germline ends. This CDR3 is 13 amino acids long. Germline V gene sequence: CDR1 SQVTM, CDR2 ANQGSEA. The CDR3 reads CSVPQGARAEAFF. CDR3 nucleotides: TGCAGCGTTCCCCAGGGCGCGCGGGCCGAAGCTTTCTTT.

The table lists this clonotype with many counts. The chain recombines TRBV7-9 with TRBJ2-4; 9 bases line up with TRBD2. V was pared by 5 bases and J by 3 bases, with 20 bases of the junction left unmatched. The germline gives CDR1 SEHNR, CDR2 FQNEAQ (reference sequence). The CDR3 runs to 20 residues. For the CDR3, the DNA is TGTGCCAGCAGCCCATCCGGGGCGGGAGGGCTGGCTGAATTCAAAAACATTCAGTACTTC. It yields the protein CASSPSGAGGLAEFKNIQYF.

In its sample, this clonotype was seen a few times. The V call is TRBV7-2, the J call TRBJ1-1; D is undetermined. The germline V gene has CDR1 SGHTA and CDR2 FQGNSA. Trimming shortened V by 5 bases and J by 0 bases, and 16 bases separated the two germline ends. The length of the CDR3 is 16 residues. CDR3 DNA: TGTGCCAGCAGCCTTACTTCGGGCAACATGAACACTGAAGCTTTCTTT. Residues: CASSLTSGNMNTEAFF. The complete variable domain, with remaining parts taken from reference TRBV7-2 and TRBJ1-1, reads GAGVSQSPSNKVTEKGKDVELRCDPISGHTALYWYRQSLGQGLEFLIYFQGNSAPDKSGLPSDRFSAERTGGSVSTLTIQRTQQEDSAVYLCASSLTSGNMNTEAFFGQGTRLTVV.

This clonotype appeared a few times. CDR3 residues: CASSFPGTGGETQYF. The CDR3 nucleotides read TGTGCCAGCAGTTTCCCCGGGACTGGGGGGGAGACCCAGTACTTC. The V call is TRBV12-3 or TRBV12-4, the J call TRBJ2-5, with D possibly matching TRBD2 (6 bases). With 3 bases removed from V and 5 bases from J, the gap between germline ends came to 16 bases. The CDR3 is made up of 15 amino acids.

This clonotype was seen a handful of times. The J gene is TRBJ2-5, the V gene TRBV4-1, with a weak D call TRBD1 (5 bases). The V gene's germline CDR1 is MGHRA and CDR2 YSYEKL. CDR3 length: 15 residues. V gave up 0 bases and J gave up 5 bases, with 13 bases separating them. The DNA for the CDR3 is TGCGCCAGCAGCCAAGATAATGGACCAGGGGAGACCCAGTACTTC. It is translated as CASSQDNGPGETQYF.

This clonotype was recorded at least ten times. The V and J genes are TRBV9 and TRBJ2-3, with no clear D. There are 14 residues in the CDR3. Germline assignment: CDR1 SGDLS and CDR2 YYNGEE. V lost 4 bases, J lost 2 bases, and 11 bases lay in between. CDR3 in DNA: TGTGCCAGCAGCCTGGCGTCTAACACAGATACGCAGTATTTT. Its translation: CASSLASNTDTQYF.

This clonotype was picked up a small number of times. CDR3 region: CASSLDQTGVNTEAFF. Here the CDR3 DNA reads TGTGCCAGCAGCTTAGACCAGACAGGGGTGAACACTGAAGCTTTCTTT. The chain links TRBV11-3 to TRBJ1-1; 8 nucleotides match TRBD1. CDR3 length equals 16 residues. Germline CDR1 reads SGHNT; CDR2 reads YENEEA. V trimming: 0 bases; J trimming: 0 bases; junction bases outside the gene matches: 3.

This clonotype occurred many times. The gene calls are TRBV12-3 or TRBV12-4 and TRBJ2-1; 10 nucleotides agree with TRBD2. Trimming removed 6 bases from V and 6 bases from J; junction bases left unmatched: 8. The CDR3 contains 15 residues. The CDR3 sequence is CASSPLAGVLNEQFF. CDR3 in DNA: TGTGCCAGCAGCCCCCTAGCGGGAGTTCTCAATGAGCAGTTCTTC.

Only a few counts were recorded for this clonotype. This chain joins TRBV6-5 and TRBJ2-6; perhaps TRBD2 as D (5 bases). The CDR3 totals 17 residues. Trimming took off 4 bases at V and 0 bases at J, with 13 bases between the two ends. Germline lookup yields CDR1 MNHEY and CDR2 SVGAGI. The CDR3 region is CASSSVGVLSGANVLTF. As DNA, the CDR3 is TGTGCCAGCAGTTCCGTGGGAGTCCTCTCTGGGGCCAACGTCCTGACTTTC.

This clonotype occurred a few times. The chain recombines TRBV28 with TRBJ2-3; tentative D call: TRBD2 (6 bases). V lost 7 bases and J lost 5, with 13 bases in between. This CDR3 spans 13 amino acids. Germline CDR1 MDHEN, CDR2 SYDVKM. The CDR3 DNA reads as TGTGCCAGCACTTGGGACTGGCGAGATACGCAGTATTTT. As protein: CASTWDWRDTQYF.

This rearrangement joins TRBV20-1 to TRBJ2-1, with TRBD1 matching 7 bases. This CDR3 region has 16 residues. Germline V gene data show CDR1 as DFQATT and CDR2 as SNEGSKA (reference sequence). Losses at the gene ends were 2 bases for V and 6 bases for J; bases not matched to a gene: 13. Here the CDR3 reads CSARTRTGAGGNEQFF. CDR3 DNA sequence: TGCAGTGCTAGAACTAGAACAGGGGCAGGAGGCAATGAGCAGTTCTTC.

In this sample, this clonotype turned up a few times. This CDR3 reads CATSRVGDARRETQYF. CDR3 nucleotides: TGTGCCACCAGCAGAGTCGGGGACGCGCGCCGGGAGACCCAGTACTTC. This chain joins TRBV15 and TRBJ2-5, with D possibly being TRBD1 or TRBD2 (5 bases each). The germline V and J ends were trimmed by 1 base and 5 bases, with 17 bases remaining between them. The V gene's germline CDR1 is LNHNV and CDR2 YYDKDF (reference sequence). The length of the CDR3 is 16 residues.

The V and J genes are TRBV12-3 or TRBV12-4 and TRBJ2-7; 9 nucleotides align to TRBD2. Trimming removed 4 bases from V and 0 bases from J; junction bases left unmatched: 4. This CDR3 is 15 amino acids long. The CDR3, as DNA: TGTGCCAGCAGTTCAAGCGGGGGGATCTCCTACGAGCAGTACTTC. As protein: CASSSSGGISYEQYF.